This TCR beta chain originates from a study of spatial heterogeneity in lung cancer. In its sample, this clonotype was seen a few times. Regarding time point: sample taken at primary tumor resection. Unsorted whole RNA from tumor, nontumor lung or frozen PBMC underwent sequencing. This CDR3 region has 12 residues. V lost 8 bases and J lost 4, with 11 bases in between. TCRdb re-analysed the 5' RACE reads in MiXCR, keeping a single row per CDR3 protein. The table lists around 20,000 distinct CDR3 sequences, 15% to 20% of them singletons. The receptor was derived from a male donor with early-stage non-small cell lung cancer. The material sequenced was PBMCs, taken at surgery. J is TRBJ1-2 and V is TRBV12-3 or TRBV12-4; D unclear. This CDR3 reads CASGPAGYGYTF. The CDR3 nucleotides read TGTGCCAGCGGTCCCGCCGGCTATGGCTACACCTTC.